These 23 T cell receptor beta chains originate from one sample sequenced in a study of beta chain features in type 1 diabetes. As every portion of the isolated RNA was reverse transcribed, the sequencing read expressed TCRB transcripts. Assay used: immunoSEQ multiplex PCR; TCRdb lists only in-frame clones, some missing. The sample lists around 400,000 clones; roughly 15% were seen once. The sample consisted of naive CD4+ T cells from blood. The receptors were sampled from a woman aged 18-29 years in good health.

This clone has more than one count but fewer than ten. The chain employs TRBV27 and TRBJ1-5; no firm D call. V lost 3 bases and J lost 1, with 10 bases in between. CDR3 size: 15 residues. The germline CDR1 and CDR2 sequences are MNHEY and SMNVEV (reference sequence). The CDR3 DNA is TGTGCCAGCAGTTTTCGAGGGTTAAGCAATCAGCCCCAGCATTTT. It codes for CASSFRGLSNQPQHF.

There are a few counts of this clone. The chain carries TRBV28 and TRBJ2-1; D remains unclear. The CDR3 loop spans 12 amino acids. V gave up 3 bases and J gave up 6 bases, with 6 bases separating them. Germline V gene sequence: CDR1 MDHEN, CDR2 SYDVKM. The CDR3 spells CASSLYPNEQFF. In DNA form, the CDR3 reads TGTGCCAGCAGTTTGTATCCCAATGAGCAGTTCTTC.

The rearrangement uses TRBV11-2 and TRBJ1-2; D is unresolved. Germline values: CDR1 SGHAT, CDR2 FQNNGV. This CDR3 has 15 residues. V was pared by 6 bases and J by 5 bases, with 19 bases between. CDR3 residues: CASRLGLQSAYGYTF. The CDR3 nucleotides read TGTGCCAGCAGACTAGGGTTACAGTCGGCTTATGGCTACACCTTC.

The J gene is TRBJ2-7, the V gene TRBV2; 9 bases match TRBD1. The trim removed 7 bases at V and 3 bases at J, leaving 4 bases unmatched. Germline CDR1 SNHLY, CDR2 FYNNEI. This CDR3 region has 13 residues. The CDR3 nucleotides are TGTGCCAGCAACCGGGGACAGGGCTACGAGCAGTACTTC. This codes for CASNRGQGYEQYF.

The chain recombines TRBV5-1 with TRBJ2-2, with D possibly TRBD2 on 5 matching bases. Trimming removed 0 bases from V and 4 bases from J, with 13 bases in between. Germline V gene sequence: CDR1 SGHRS, CDR2 YFSETQ. The CDR3 has 16 residues. This chain's CDR3 is CASSLGLGATTGELFF. For the CDR3, the DNA is TGCGCCAGCAGCTTGGGTCTGGGAGCGACCACCGGGGAGCTGTTTTTT.

This chain connects TRBV4-3 to TRBJ1-4; no reliable D call. Germline CDR1 and CDR2: LGHNA and YSLEER. Deletions cut 0 bases from V and 2 bases from J, with 10 bases between. The CDR3 runs to 16 residues. CDR3 nucleotides: TGCGCCAGCAGCCAAGAAGCAGGTTCCACTAATGAAAAACTGTTTTTT. Protein sequence: CASSQEAGSTNEKLFF.

V gene TRBV7-9 combines with J gene TRBJ2-1, with 8 nucleotides matching TRBD2. Germline-derived CDR1 and CDR2 are SEHNR and FQNEAQ (reference sequence). V was clipped by 7 bases and J by 7 bases; unmatched bases: 15. The CDR3 sequence is 16 residues long. The CDR3 region has the DNA TGTGCCAGCACCTTGGACGTAGCGGGAATAAGGAATGAGCAGTTCTTC. It is translated as CASTLDVAGIRNEQFF.

This sequence joins TRBV25-1 and TRBJ2-1; possibly TRBD2 for D (6 bases). This CDR3 region has 14 residues. V dropped 2 bases and J dropped 6 bases, with 11 bases sitting between them. The V gene's germline CDR1 is MGHDK and CDR2 SYGVNS. CDR3 region: CASSEGTYPNEQFF. CDR3 sequence (DNA): TGTGCCAGCAGTGAAGGGACTTACCCCAATGAGCAGTTCTTC.

The chain has TRBV7-9 and TRBJ2-1; D possibly corresponds to TRBD2 (6 bases). In germline, CDR1 is SEHNR, CDR2 FQNEAQ (reference sequence). V shed 3 bases and J shed 9 bases, with 15 bases lying between them. CDR3 length equals 14 residues. The CDR3 bases are TGTGCCAGCAGCTTTGGGGGGACCGGCGGTGAGCAGTTCTTC. The encoded protein is CASSFGGTGGEQFF.

This chain uses TRBV28 with TRBJ2-7; 11 bases agree with TRBD2. Trimming cost V 0 bases and J 7 bases; bases outside gene matches: 8. CDR3 size: 16 residues. Germline values: CDR1 MDHEN, CDR2 SYDVKM. The CDR3 bases are TGTGCCAGCAGTTTATGGGCTAGCGGGAGGTCGGGTGAGCAGTACTTC. It specifies CASSLWASGRSGEQYF. The full variable domain, with the rest looked up from reference TRBV28 and TRBJ2-7, is DVKVTQSSRYLVKRTGEKVFLECVQDMDHENMFWYRQDPGLGLRLIYFSYDVKMKEKGDIPEGYSVSREKKERFSLILESASTNQTSMYLCASSLWASGRSGEQYFGPGTRLTVT.

This chain connects TRBV5-4 to TRBJ1-2, with a weak D call TRBD1 (5 bases). The CDR3 runs to 13 residues. Per germline, CDR1 SGHNT and CDR2 YYREEE (reference sequence). Trimming removed 0 bases from V and 6 bases from J, with 9 bases in between. CDR3 loop: CASSLGQLDGYTF. The CDR3 nucleotides read TGTGCCAGCAGCTTGGGACAGCTGGATGGCTACACCTTC.

This clone has a handful of counts. The genes are TRBV7-3 and TRBJ2-5; 9 bases align to TRBD2. Unmatched junction bases numbered 4, after V lost 0 bases and J lost 2 bases. Germline assignment: CDR1 SGHTA and CDR2 FQGTGA. This CDR3 region has 16 residues. The CDR3, as DNA: TGTGCCAGCAGCTTAACCGCGCTAGCGGGACAAGAGACCCAGTACTTC. Translated, it gives CASSLTALAGQETQYF.

The J gene is TRBJ2-5, the V gene TRBV7-8, with a tentative D call TRBD2 (5 bases). Germline V gene sequence: CDR1 SGHVS, CDR2 FQNEAQ. The V end lost 5 bases, the J end lost 5 bases, and 15 bases lay between the germline ends. CDR3 length equals 14 residues. DNA of the CDR3: TGTGCCAGCAGCCTAGGCAGGTTAGCGGAGACCCAGTACTTC. It specifies CASSLGRLAETQYF.

This chain joins TRBV27 and TRBJ1-5, with 8 nucleotides matching TRBD1. The CDR3 is made up of 12 amino acids. The junction had 5 bases not matched to a gene; V was cut back by 9 bases and J by 7 bases. CDR1 MNHEY and CDR2 SMNVEV come from the germline V gene (reference sequence). For the CDR3, the DNA is TGTGCCAGTGGGGACAGGCACCAGCCCCAGCATTTT. Its translation is CASGDRHQPQHF.

V is TRBV28 and J is TRBJ1-2, with D uncertain. The CDR3 runs to 13 residues. CDR1 MDHEN and CDR2 SYDVKM come from the germline V gene. Trimming stripped 4 bases from V and 3 bases from J, with 9 bases between. The CDR3 coding sequence is TGTGCCAGCAGTTCCGGACTGCACTATGGCTACACCTTC. Protein product: CASSSGLHYGYTF.

This chain links TRBV6-5 with TRBJ1-1, with 7 bases matching TRBD1. The junction had 5 bases not matched to a gene; V was cut back by 6 bases and J by 4 bases. The CDR3 consists of 13 residues. The V gene's germline CDR1 is MNHEY and CDR2 SVGAGI. The DNA of the CDR3 is TGTGCCAGCAGGATACAGGGGTCCACTGAAGCTTTCTTT. Translating it yields CASRIQGSTEAFF.

The V gene is TRBV28, the J gene TRBJ2-1; TRBD2 agrees at 12 bases. CDR1 MDHEN and CDR2 SYDVKM come from the germline V gene. The CDR3 contains 18 residues. V lost 9 bases to trimming and J lost 1 base; unmatched junction nucleotides: 13. In DNA form, the CDR3 reads TGTGCCAGTTTGGGGGCTAGCGGGAGGGCCAGGTCCTACAATGAGCAGTTCTTC. It codes for CASLGASGRARSYNEQFF.

CDR3 in DNA: TGTGCCAGTAGTGTGACAGGGGAGCGCGAGCAGTTCTTC. Its translation: CASSVTGEREQFF. V is TRBV19 and J is TRBJ2-1; 8 positions match TRBD1. The germline CDR1 and CDR2 sequences are LNHDA and SQIVND (reference sequence). CDR3 size: 13 residues. With 5 bases clipped from V and 10 bases from J, the junction kept 7 bases outside the gene matches.

This clone came up a few times. The CDR3 DNA reads TGCAGCGTTGAGGGACAGGGCGGAAACACCATATATTTT. This sequence encodes CSVEGQGGNTIYF. V is TRBV29-1 and J is TRBJ1-3; 9 bases fit TRBD1. There are 13 residues in the CDR3. Germline-derived CDR1 and CDR2 are SQVTM and ANQGSEA. V lost 3 bases, J lost 4 bases, and 1 base stayed unmatched.

This clone was counted a few times. This chain uses TRBV30 with TRBJ1-4; tentative D call: TRBD1 (5 bases). Germline V lookup: CDR1 GTSNPN, CDR2 SVGIG (reference sequence). V dropped 7 bases and J dropped 7 bases, with 22 bases sitting between them. The CDR3 is 15 residues long. This CDR3 reads CAFSGSYGSSEKLFF. CDR3 DNA: TGTGCCTTTTCAGGGTCATATGGTTCGAGTGAAAAACTGTTTTTT.

This clone was detected a few times. The rearrangement links TRBV25-1 to TRBJ2-1, with TRBD2 as a possible D gene (5 bases). This CDR3 region has 14 residues. Germline V gene sequence: CDR1 MGHDK, CDR2 SYGVNS. V was pared by 5 bases and J by 2 bases, with 10 bases between. The CDR3 reads CASSPRDPYNEQFF. CDR3 coding DNA: TGTGCCAGCAGTCCACGGGATCCCTACAATGAGCAGTTCTTC.

This rearrangement joins TRBV30 to TRBJ2-4, with TRBD1 identical over 7 bases. V was clipped by 2 bases and J by 0 bases; unmatched bases: 7. CDR3 length: 16 amino acids. CDR1 and CDR2 (germline): GTSNPN, SVGIG (reference sequence). The chain's CDR3 is CAWSRGGQLAKNIQYF. CDR3 bases: TGTGCCTGGAGTAGAGGGGGCCAGTTAGCCAAAAACATTCAGTACTTC.

The table lists this clone with a few counts. V usage is TRBV28 and J usage is TRBJ2-1; D is ambiguous. The CDR3 totals 11 residues. Between the trimmed V and J ends, which lost 1 base and 8 bases, there was a span of 3 bases. CDR1 and CDR2 from the germline V gene are MDHEN and SYDVKM. The chain's CDR3 is CASSLSHEQFF. CDR3 nucleotides: TGTGCCAGCAGTTTATCTCATGAGCAGTTCTTC. Looking up the rest from reference TRBV28 and TRBJ2-1 gives the full variable domain: DVKVTQSSRYLVKRTGEKVFLECVQDMDHENMFWYRQDPGLGLRLIYFSYDVKMKEKGDIPEGYSVSREKKERFSLILESASTNQTSMYLCASSLSHEQFFGPGTRLTVL.